Each of the 9 T cell receptor beta chains below was sequenced from the same sample in a study of blood T cell repertoires in COVID-19. Sequenced by immunoSEQ multiplex PCR; TCRdb stores in-frame clones only, minus some. The sample has fewer than 200,000 clones, nearly 90% seen once. Sequenced material: peripheral blood. The receptor set was obtained from a man in his late teens or twenties who had recovered from COVID-19.

The chain recombines TRBV12-3 or TRBV12-4 with TRBJ2-1, with no clear D. V lost 6 bases to trimming and J lost 8 bases, with 11 bases between them. The CDR3 consists of 12 residues. The CDR3 nucleotides read TGTGCCAGCAGGGTTTACTTGCATGAGCAGTTCTTC. This encodes CASRVYLHEQFF.

This chain connects TRBV7-2 to TRBJ2-7; D might be TRBD2 (5 bases). Between the trimmed V and J ends, which lost 1 base and 6 bases, there was a span of 13 bases. Per germline, CDR1 SGHTA and CDR2 FQGNSA. The CDR3 runs to 14 residues. CDR3 DNA: TGTGCCAGCAGCTTAGAAGAGGGCATAGGCGAGCAGTACTTC. Amino acid sequence: CASSLEEGIGEQYF.

The V gene is TRBV5-4, the J gene TRBJ2-2; D is possibly TRBD1 (6 bases). Germline V gene sequence: CDR1 SGHNT, CDR2 YYREEE (reference sequence). The CDR3 contains 16 residues. V lost 0 bases and J 1 base, leaving 10 bases between the germline ends. Here the CDR3 DNA reads TGTGCCAGCAGCTTGGATCCAGGGGTGAACACCGGGGAGCTGTTTTTT. Its protein product is CASSLDPGVNTGELFF.

CDR3 sequence: CASRPRRAETQYF. In nucleotides, the CDR3 is TGTGCCAGCCGACCTCGGCGGGCAGAGACCCAGTACTTC. This chain uses TRBV12-3 or TRBV12-4 with TRBJ2-5, with D maybe TRBD2 (5 bases). The CDR3 spans 13 residues. V was clipped by 8 bases and J by 4 bases, with 14 bases between them.

This chain joins TRBV19 and TRBJ2-1, with D possibly matching TRBD2 (6 bases). The CDR3 has 14 amino acids. CDR1 and CDR2 (germline): LNHDA, SQIVND (reference sequence). The V gene lost 10 bases and the J gene lost 0 bases, with 13 bases spanning the gap. The CDR3: CATLRGGSYNEQFF. CDR3 bases: TGTGCCACCCTCCGGGGAGGCTCCTACAATGAGCAGTTCTTC.

The CDR3 DNA follows: TGTGCCAGCAGCCCCTGGGACAGGGACAACACCGGGGAGCTGTTTTTT. Protein: CASSPWDRDNTGELFF. The chain uses TRBV3-1 (or the pseudogene TRBV3-2) and TRBJ2-2; 9 nucleotides align to TRBD1. Unmatched junction bases numbered 5, after V lost 4 bases and J lost 2 bases. This CDR3 has 16 residues. CDR1 and CDR2 from the germline V gene are LGHDT and YNNKEL (reference sequence).

About this clone itself: The junction differs from germline at one of its ends, possibly a read error. The chain has TRBV6-2 or TRBV6-3 and TRBJ1-2; 8 bases are shared with TRBD1. The CDR3 contains 15 residues. Germline lookup yields CDR1 MNHEY and CDR2 SVGEGT. The CDR3 DNA sequence: TGTGTCAGCAGTCAAGGACAGGGTGTGTGGGATGGCTACACCTTC. Translated, it gives CVSSQGQGVWDGYTF.

The chain recombines TRBV28 with TRBJ1-2; 7 bases map to TRBD1. The CDR3 covers 11 residues. Germline V gene sequence: CDR1 MDHEN, CDR2 SYDVKM. Trimming took 8 bases from V and 4 from J; bases not matched to a gene: 1. CDR3 nucleotides: TGTGCCAGCCACAGGGGCTATGGCTACACCTTC. Protein: CASHRGYGYTF.

Note on this clone: The same CDR3 can be traced to other DNA sequences in this sample. The V call is TRBV6-5, the J call TRBJ1-2, with D unclear. Germline CDR1 reads MNHEY; CDR2 reads SVGAGI. V was clipped by 0 bases and J by 5 bases, with 7 bases between them. This CDR3 comprises 13 residues. The CDR3 protein is CASSYSGVYGYTF. For the CDR3, the DNA is TGTGCCAGCAGTTACTCCGGGGTTTATGGCTACACCTTC.